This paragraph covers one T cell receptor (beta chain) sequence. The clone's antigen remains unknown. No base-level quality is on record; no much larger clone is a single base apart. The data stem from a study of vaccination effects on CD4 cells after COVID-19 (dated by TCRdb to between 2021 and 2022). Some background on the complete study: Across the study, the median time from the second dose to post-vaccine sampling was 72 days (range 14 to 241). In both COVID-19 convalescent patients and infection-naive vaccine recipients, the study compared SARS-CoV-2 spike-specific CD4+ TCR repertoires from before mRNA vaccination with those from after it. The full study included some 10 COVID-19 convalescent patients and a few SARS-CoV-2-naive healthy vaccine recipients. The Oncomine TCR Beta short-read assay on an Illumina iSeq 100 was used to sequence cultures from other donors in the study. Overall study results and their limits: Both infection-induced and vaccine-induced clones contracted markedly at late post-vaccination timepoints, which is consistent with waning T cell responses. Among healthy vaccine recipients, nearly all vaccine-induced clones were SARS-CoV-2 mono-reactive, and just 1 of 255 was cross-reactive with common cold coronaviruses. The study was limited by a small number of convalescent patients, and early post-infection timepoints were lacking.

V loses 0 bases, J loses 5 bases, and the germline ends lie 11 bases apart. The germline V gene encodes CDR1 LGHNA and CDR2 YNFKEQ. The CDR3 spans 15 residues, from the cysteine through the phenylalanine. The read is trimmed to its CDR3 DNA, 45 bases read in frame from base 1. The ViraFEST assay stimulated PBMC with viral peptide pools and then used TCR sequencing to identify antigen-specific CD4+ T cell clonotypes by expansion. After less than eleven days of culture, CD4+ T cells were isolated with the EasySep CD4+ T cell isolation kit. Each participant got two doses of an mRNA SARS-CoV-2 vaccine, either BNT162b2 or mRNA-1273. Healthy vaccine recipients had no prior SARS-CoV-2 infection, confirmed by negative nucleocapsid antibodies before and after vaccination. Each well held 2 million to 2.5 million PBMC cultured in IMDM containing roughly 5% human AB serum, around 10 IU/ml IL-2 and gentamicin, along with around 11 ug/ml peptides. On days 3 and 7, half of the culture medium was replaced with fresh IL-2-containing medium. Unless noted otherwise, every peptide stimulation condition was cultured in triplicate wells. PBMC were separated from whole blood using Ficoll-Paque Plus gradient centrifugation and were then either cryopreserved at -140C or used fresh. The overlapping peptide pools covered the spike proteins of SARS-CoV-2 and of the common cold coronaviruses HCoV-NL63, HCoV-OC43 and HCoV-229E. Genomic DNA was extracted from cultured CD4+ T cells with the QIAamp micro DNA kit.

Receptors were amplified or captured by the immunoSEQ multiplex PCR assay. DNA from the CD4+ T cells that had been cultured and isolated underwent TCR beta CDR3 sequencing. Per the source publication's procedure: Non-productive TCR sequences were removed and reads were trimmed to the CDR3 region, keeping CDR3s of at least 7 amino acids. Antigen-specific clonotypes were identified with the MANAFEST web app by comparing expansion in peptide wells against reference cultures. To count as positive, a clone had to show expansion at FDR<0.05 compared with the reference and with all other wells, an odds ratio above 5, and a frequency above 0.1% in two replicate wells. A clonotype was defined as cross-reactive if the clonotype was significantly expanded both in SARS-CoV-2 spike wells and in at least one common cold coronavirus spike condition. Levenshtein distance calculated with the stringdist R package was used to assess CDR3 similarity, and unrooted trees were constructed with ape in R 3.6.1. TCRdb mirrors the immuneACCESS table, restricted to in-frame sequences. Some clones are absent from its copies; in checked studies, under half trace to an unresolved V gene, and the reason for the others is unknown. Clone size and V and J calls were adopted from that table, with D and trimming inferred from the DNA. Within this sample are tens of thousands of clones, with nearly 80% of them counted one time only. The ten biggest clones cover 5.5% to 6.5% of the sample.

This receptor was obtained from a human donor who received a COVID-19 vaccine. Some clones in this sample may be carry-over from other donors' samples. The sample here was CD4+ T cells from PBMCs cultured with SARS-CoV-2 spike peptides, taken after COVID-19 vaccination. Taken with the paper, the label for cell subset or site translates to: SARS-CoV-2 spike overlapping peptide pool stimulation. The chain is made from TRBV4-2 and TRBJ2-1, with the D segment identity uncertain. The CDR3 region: CASSQDGRIDNEQFF. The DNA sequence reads TGTGCCAGCAGCCAAGATGGAAGAATCGACAATGAGCAGTTCTTC.